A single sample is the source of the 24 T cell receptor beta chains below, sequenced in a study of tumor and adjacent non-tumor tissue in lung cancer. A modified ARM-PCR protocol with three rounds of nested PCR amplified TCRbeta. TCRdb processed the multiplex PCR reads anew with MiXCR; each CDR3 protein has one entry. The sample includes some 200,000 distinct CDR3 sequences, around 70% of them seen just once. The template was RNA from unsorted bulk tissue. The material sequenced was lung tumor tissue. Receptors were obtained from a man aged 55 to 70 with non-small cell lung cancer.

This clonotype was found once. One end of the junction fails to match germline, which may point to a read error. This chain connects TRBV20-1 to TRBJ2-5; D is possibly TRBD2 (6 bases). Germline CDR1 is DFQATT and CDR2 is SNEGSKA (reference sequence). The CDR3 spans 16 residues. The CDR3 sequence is CNARDLGGANQETQYF. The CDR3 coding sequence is TGCAATGCTAGAGATCTGGGGGGAGCGAACCAAGAGACCCAATATTTC.

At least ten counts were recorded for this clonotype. The CDR3 nucleotides are TGTGCCAGCAGCCAAGAGTTAGCCTGGGATACGCAGTATTTT. Translation: CASSQELAWDTQYF. The rearrangement uses TRBV4-2 and TRBJ2-3; D is unresolved. The CDR3 runs to 14 residues. Per the germline V gene, CDR1 is LGHNA and CDR2 is YNFKEQ. V gave up 0 bases and J gave up 6 bases, with 10 bases separating them.

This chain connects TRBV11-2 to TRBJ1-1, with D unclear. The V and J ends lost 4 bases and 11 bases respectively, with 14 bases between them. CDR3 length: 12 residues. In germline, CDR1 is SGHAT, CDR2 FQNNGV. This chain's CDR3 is CASSSEYSDAFF. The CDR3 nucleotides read TGTGCCAGCAGCTCAGAGTACAGTGATGCTTTCTTT.

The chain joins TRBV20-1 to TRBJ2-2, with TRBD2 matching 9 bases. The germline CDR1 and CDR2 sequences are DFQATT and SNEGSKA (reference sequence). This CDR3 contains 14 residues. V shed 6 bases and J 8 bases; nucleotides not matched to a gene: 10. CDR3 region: CSARIAGVPGELFF. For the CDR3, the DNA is TGCAGTGCACGCATAGCGGGAGTACCTGGGGAGCTGTTTTTT.

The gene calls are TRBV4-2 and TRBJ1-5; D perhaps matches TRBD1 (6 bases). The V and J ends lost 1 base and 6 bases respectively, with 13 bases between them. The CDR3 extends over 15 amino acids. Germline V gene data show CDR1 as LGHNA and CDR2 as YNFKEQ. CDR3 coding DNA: TGTGCCAGCAGCCAAGCAACAGGGCCGGGTCAGCCCCAGCATTTT. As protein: CASSQATGPGQPQHF.

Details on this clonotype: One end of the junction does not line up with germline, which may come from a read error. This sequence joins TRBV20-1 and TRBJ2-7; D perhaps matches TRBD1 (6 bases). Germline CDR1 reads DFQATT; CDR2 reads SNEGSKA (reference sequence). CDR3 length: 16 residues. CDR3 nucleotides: TGCAATGCTAGAGATGATCTACAGGGTGCCTCCTACGAGCAGTACTTC. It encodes CNARDDLQGASYEQYF.

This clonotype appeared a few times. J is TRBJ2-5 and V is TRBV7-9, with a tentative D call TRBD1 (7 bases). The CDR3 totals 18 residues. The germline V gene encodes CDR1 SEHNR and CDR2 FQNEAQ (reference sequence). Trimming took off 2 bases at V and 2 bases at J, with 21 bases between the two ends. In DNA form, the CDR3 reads TGTGCCAGCAGCTTAAGGTTTGGAGGGACAGCACCGCAAGAGACCCAGTACTTC. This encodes CASSLRFGGTAPQETQYF.

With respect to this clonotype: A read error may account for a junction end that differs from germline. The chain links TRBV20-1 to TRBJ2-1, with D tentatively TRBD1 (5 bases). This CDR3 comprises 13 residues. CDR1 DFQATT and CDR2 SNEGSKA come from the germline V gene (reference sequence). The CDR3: CNAIGAYAHEQFF. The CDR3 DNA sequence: TGCAATGCTATAGGGGCCTATGCACATGAGCAGTTCTTC.

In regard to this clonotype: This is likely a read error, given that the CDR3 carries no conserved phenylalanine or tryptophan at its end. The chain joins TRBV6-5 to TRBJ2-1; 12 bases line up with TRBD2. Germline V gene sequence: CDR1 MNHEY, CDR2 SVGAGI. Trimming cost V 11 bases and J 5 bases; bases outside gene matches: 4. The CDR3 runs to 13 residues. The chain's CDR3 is CAGRLAGDNEQFY. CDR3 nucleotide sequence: TGTGCCGGCCGACTAGCGGGAGACAATGAGCAGTTCTAC.

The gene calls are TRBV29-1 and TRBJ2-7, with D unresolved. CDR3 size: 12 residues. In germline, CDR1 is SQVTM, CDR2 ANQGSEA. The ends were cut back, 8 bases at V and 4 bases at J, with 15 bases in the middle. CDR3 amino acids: CSPATLGYEQYF. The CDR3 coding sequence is TGCAGCCCCGCTACGTTAGGATACGAGCAGTACTTC.

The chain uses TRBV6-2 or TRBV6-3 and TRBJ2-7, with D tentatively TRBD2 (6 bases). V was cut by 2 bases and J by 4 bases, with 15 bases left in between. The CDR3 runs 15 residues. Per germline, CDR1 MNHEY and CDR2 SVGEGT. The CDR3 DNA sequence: TGTGCCAGCAGTTACCCTCGGTCTAGCGATTACGAGCAGTACTTC. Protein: CASSYPRSSDYEQYF.

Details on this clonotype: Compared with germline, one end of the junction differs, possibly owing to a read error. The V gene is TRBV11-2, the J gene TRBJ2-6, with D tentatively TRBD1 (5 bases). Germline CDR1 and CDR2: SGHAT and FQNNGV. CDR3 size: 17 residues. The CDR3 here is CTSSLDRGYSGANVLTF. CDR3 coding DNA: TGTACCAGCAGCCTGGATAGGGGCTACTCTGGGGCCAACGTCCTGACTTTC.

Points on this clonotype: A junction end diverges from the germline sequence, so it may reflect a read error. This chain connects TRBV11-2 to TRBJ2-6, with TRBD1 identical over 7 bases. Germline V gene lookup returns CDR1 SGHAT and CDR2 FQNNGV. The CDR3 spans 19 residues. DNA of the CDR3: TGTGCCAGCAGCTCAGTTACAAAGGACAGGCCCTCTGGGGCCAACGTCCCGACTTTC. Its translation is CASSSVTKDRPSGANVPTF.

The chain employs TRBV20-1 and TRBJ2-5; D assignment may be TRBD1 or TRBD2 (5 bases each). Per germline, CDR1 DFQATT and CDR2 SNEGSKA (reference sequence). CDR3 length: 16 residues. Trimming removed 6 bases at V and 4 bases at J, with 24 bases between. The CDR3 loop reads CSALAWTQRGRETQYF. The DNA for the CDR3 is TGCAGTGCGCTAGCATGGACTCAACGGGGCAGAGAGACCCAGTACTTC.

The CDR3 region is CSQTSSPGDTQYF. For the CDR3, the DNA is TGCAGTCAAACTAGCTCCCCCGGGGATACGCAGTATTTT. The chain combines TRBV20-1 with TRBJ2-3, with TRBD2 as a possible D gene (6 bases). V was trimmed by 8 bases and J by 6 bases, leaving 18 bases between them. This CDR3 is 13 amino acids long. The germline gives CDR1 DFQATT, CDR2 SNEGSKA (reference sequence).

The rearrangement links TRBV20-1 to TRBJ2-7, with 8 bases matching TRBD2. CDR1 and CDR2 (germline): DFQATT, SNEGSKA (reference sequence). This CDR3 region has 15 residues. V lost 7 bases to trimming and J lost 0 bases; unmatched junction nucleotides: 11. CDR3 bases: TGCAGTGTTCTCCCGGGACTAGTGAGCTCCTACGAGCAGTACTTC. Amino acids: CSVLPGLVSSYEQYF.

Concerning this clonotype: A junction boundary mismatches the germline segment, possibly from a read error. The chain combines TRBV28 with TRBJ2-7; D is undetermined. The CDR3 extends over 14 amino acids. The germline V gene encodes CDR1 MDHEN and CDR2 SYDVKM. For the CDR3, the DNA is TGTGTCAGCAGTTTTTGGGGTAGATCCTACGAGCAGTACTTC. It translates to CVSSFWGRSYEQYF.

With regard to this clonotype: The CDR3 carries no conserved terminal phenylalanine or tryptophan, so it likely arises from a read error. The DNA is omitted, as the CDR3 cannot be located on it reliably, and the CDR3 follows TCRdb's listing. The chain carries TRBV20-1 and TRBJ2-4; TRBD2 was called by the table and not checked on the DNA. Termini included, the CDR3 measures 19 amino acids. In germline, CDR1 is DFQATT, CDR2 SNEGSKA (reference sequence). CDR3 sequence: CSARAVDRALQVAKKIQYY.

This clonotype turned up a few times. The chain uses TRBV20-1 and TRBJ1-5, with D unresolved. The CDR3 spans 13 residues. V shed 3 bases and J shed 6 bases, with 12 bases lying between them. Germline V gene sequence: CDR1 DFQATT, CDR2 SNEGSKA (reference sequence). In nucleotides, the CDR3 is TGCAGTGCTAGGGACGGGCCAAGTCAGCCCCAGCATTTT. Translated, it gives CSARDGPSQPQHF.

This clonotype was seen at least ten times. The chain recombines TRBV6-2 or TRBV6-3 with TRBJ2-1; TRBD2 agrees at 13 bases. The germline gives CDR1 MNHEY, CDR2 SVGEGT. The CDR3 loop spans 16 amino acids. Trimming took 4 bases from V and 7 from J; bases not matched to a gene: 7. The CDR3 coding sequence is TGTGCCAGCAGTTCCTGGACTAGCGGGAGTAAAAATGAGCAGTTCTTC. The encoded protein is CASSSWTSGSKNEQFF.

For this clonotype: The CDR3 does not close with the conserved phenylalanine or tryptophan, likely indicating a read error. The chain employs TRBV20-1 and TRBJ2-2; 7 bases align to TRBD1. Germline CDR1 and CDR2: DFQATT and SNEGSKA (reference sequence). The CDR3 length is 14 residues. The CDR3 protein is CSAVRGQRTGDLFC. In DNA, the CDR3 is TGCAGTGCTGTAAGGGGGCAACGGACCGGGGACCTGTTTTGT.

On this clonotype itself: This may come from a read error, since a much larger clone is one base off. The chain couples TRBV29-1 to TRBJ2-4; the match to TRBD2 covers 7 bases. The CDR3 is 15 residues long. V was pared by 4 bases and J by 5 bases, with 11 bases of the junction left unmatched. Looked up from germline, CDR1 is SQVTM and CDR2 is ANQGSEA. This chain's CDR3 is CSVAPYWGRENIQYF. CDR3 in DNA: TGCAGCGTTGCCCCTTACTGGGGGAGGGAAAACATTCAGTACTTC.

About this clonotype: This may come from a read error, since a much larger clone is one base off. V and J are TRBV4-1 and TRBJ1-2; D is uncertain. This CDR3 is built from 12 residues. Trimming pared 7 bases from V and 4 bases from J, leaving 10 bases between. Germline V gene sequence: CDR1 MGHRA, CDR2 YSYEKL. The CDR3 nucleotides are TGCGCCAGCAAGTGCGGACTCTATGGCTACACCTTC. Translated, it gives CASKCGLYGYTF.

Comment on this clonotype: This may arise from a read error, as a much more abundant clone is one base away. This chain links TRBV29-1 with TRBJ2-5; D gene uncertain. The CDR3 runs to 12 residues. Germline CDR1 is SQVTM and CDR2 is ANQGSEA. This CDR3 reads CSVELVQEIQYF. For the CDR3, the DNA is TGCAGCGTTGAATTAGTCCAAGAGATCCAGTACTTC. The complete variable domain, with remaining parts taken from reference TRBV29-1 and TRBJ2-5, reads SAVISQKPSRDICQRGTSLTIQCQVDSQVTMMFWYRQQPGQSLTLIATANQGSEATYESGFVIDKFPISRPNLTFSTLTVSNMSPEDSSIYLCSVELVQEIQYFGPGTRLLVL.